The rows below give T cell receptor beta chains drawn from one sample of a study of control samples from healthy donors and cancer patients. Here immunoSEQ multiplex PCR was the method, and the copy in TCRdb shows in-frame clones only, minus some. The sample consists of approximately 69,000 clones, approximately 89% of them appearing once. Sample: PBMCs. The receptors were sampled from a man in his 60s with colorectal cancer. CDR3s include the opening cysteine and the closing phenylalanine or tryptophan. Each record gives: V gene, CDR3 protein.

>TRBV7-9
CASSQGTGANTDTQYF
>TRBV5-4
CASSPRRAGELFF
>TRBV19
CASSISGTEGGYNEQFF
>TRBV3-1/TRBV3-2
CASSQEQITAGVGYTF
>TRBV5-1
CASSLRGGDSYEQYF
>TRBV30
CAWSLRGTGELFF
>TRBV3-1/TRBV3-2
CASSQVYGETQYF
>TRBV29-1
CSARDRDRYGYTF
>TRBV9
CASSGASGVSTDTQYF
>TRBV30
CAWSARDRGRDEKLFF
>TRBV6-6
CASRTHRGSEQYF
>TRBV7-6
CASSFGGTANTGELFF
>TRBV5-8
CASSARGGDQPQHF
>TRBV18
CASSPTGGNQPQHF
>TRBV7-8
CASSLVGNNYGYTF
>TRBV19
CASSMVWATNEKLFF
>TRBV5-5
CASSWGTLENSPLHF
>TRBV5-4
CASSRRGGRGDEQFF
>TRBV7-2
CASSLSINEQFF
>TRBV7-3
CASSRNRRELFF
>TRBV12-3/TRBV12-4
CASSLGQGIRFF
>TRBV2
CASSRDGHSYEQYF
>TRBV19
CASRAPAAMNTEAFF
>TRBV6-1
CASSEAPAVYEQYF
>TRBV19
CASSIGTGEADTQYF
>TRBV18
CASSPAFLTGTVSGNTIYF
>TRBV7-3
CASSASGGPTDTQYF
>TRBV4-3
CASSQDYRGLETQYF
>TRBV18
CASSGEGNYGYTF